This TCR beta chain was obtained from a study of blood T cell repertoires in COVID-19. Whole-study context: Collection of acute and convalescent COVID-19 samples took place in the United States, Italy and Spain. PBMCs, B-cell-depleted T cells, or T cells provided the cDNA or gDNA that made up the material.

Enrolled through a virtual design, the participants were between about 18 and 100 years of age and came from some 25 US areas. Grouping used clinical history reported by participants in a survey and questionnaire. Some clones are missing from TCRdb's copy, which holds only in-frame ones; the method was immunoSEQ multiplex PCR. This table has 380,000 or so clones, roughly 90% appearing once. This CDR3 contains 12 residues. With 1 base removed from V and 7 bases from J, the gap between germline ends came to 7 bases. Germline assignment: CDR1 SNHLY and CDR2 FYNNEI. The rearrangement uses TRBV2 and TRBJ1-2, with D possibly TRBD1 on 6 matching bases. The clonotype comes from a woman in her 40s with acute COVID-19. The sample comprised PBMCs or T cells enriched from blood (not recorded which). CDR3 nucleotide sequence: TGTGCCAGCAGTGAAGGCAGGGGTGGCTACACCTTC. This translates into CASSEGRGGYTF.